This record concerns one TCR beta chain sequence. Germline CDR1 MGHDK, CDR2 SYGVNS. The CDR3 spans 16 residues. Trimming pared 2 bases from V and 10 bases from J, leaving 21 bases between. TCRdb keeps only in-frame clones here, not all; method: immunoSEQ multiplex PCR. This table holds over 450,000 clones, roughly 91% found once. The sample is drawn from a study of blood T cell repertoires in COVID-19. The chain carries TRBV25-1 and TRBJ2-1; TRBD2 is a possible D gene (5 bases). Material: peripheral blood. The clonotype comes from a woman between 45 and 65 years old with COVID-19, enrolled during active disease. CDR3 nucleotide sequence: TGTGCCAGCAGTGAACCCACGGGAAGACCCATTATCGAGCAGTTCTTC. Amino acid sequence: CASSEPTGRPIIEQFF.